These 11 T cell receptor beta chains came from one sample sequenced in a study of blood T cell repertoires in COVID-19. TCRdb's table, derived via immunoSEQ multiplex PCR, lists solely in-frame clones and lacks some. The table records about 130,000 clones, approximately 84% of them present only once. Sequencing was performed on peripheral blood. The origin of the receptors is a woman between 45 and 60 years old who had recovered from COVID-19.

The V call is TRBV5-8, the J call TRBJ2-5, with a tentative D call TRBD2 (6 bases). Deletions cut 5 bases from V and 7 bases from J, with 18 bases between. In germline, CDR1 is SGHTS, CDR2 YDEGEE. The CDR3 is 14 residues long. CDR3 sequence: CASRKRGDFGTQYF. The DNA for the CDR3 is TGTGCCAGCAGAAAACGAGGGGACTTCGGGACCCAGTACTTC.

This clone was detected a few times. The V call is TRBV2, the J call TRBJ2-1; 9 bases are a match to TRBD1. Trimming cost V 7 bases and J 3 bases; bases outside gene matches: 7. Looked up from germline, CDR1 is SNHLY and CDR2 is FYNNEI. The CDR3 spans 15 residues. CDR3 loop: CASTGQGLIYNEQFF. The CDR3 DNA reads as TGTGCCAGCACCGGACAGGGGTTGATCTACAATGAGCAGTTCTTC. Combining the CDR3 with reference TRBV2 and TRBJ2-1 gives the whole variable domain EPEVTQTPSHQVTQMGQEVILRCVPISNHLYFYWYRQILGQKVEFLVSFYNNEISEKSEIFDDQFSVERPDGSNFTLKIRSTKLEDSAMYFCASTGQGLIYNEQFFGPGTRLTVL.

CDR3: CASSLAAGGPYTGELFF. CDR3 nucleotides: TGCGCCAGCAGCTTGGCCGCGGGGGGGCCCTACACCGGGGAGCTGTTTTTT. The rearrangement joins TRBV5-1 to TRBJ2-2; 9 positions agree with TRBD2. The ends lost 0 bases at V and 3 bases at J; junction bases unmatched: 6. The CDR3 is 17 amino acids. The germline V gene encodes CDR1 SGHRS and CDR2 YFSETQ. The entire variable domain, with the rest obtained from reference TRBV5-1 and TRBJ2-2, is as follows: KAGVTQTPRYLIKTRGQQVTLSCSPISGHRSVSWYQQTPGQGLQFLFEYFSETQRNKGNFPGRFSGRQFSNSRSEMNVSTLELGDSALYLCASSLAAGGPYTGELFFGEGSRLTVL.

The gene calls are TRBV9 and TRBJ1-3, with TRBD1 as a possible D gene (6 bases). CDR1 is SGDLS, CDR2 YYNGEE, per germline. CDR3 length: 15 residues. The V and J ends lost 2 bases and 7 bases respectively, with 16 bases between them. In DNA, the CDR3 is TGTGCCAGCAGCGTGGGTGTAGGGAGGGGGAACACCATATATTTT. Translating gives CASSVGVGRGNTIYF.

V and J are TRBV6-5 and TRBJ2-2; 7 bases fit TRBD1. From germline, CDR1 is MNHEY and CDR2 SVGAGI. The CDR3 consists of 16 residues. With 0 bases clipped from V and 4 bases from J, the junction kept 5 bases outside the gene matches. The CDR3, as DNA: TGTGCCAGCAGTTACTCTCGGACAGGAAGCACCGGGGAGCTGTTTTTT. Its translation is CASSYSRTGSTGELFF.

This clone was picked up a small number of times. V is TRBV2 and J is TRBJ1-5, with D maybe TRBD1 (5 bases). Between the trimmed V and J ends, which lost 2 bases and 4 bases, there was a span of 9 bases. CDR3 size: 14 residues. CDR1 and CDR2 from the germline V gene are SNHLY and FYNNEI. Here the CDR3 DNA reads TGTGCCAGCAGTGAATACGACAGAAATCAGCCCCAGCATTTT. Amino acid sequence: CASSEYDRNQPQHF.

CDR3 DNA: TGCGCCAGCAGCCGTAGACAGGGGGGTAGCGAAGCTTTCTTT. Translation: CASSRRQGGSEAFF. V and J are TRBV5-1 and TRBJ1-1; 9 bases match TRBD1. The V gene end was trimmed by 4 bases and the J gene end by 8 bases; junction bases not matched to a gene: 9. Germline V gene lookup returns CDR1 SGHRS and CDR2 YFSETQ. This CDR3 has 14 residues.

The V gene is TRBV2, the J gene TRBJ2-7, with a possible D match to TRBD2 (5 bases). Trimming pared 4 bases from V and 2 bases from J, leaving 9 bases between. Per the germline V gene, CDR1 is SNHLY and CDR2 is FYNNEI. The CDR3 is 13 residues long. The CDR3 spells CASSVGDTYEQYF. DNA for the CDR3: TGTGCCAGCAGTGTCGGGGATACCTACGAGCAGTACTTC.

The rearrangement links TRBV19 to TRBJ1-1; D call uncertain. Germline values: CDR1 LNHDA, CDR2 SQIVND (reference sequence). The CDR3 has 12 residues. V lost 5 bases and J lost 0, with 4 bases in between. Written as DNA, the CDR3 is TGTGCCAGTAGTCCTATGAACACTGAAGCTTTCTTT. Its protein is CASSPMNTEAFF.

This clone was recorded only once. Other DNA sequences from this sample encode an identical CDR3 as well. The V gene is TRBV18, the J gene TRBJ2-7; the D gene is possibly TRBD1 (6 bases). CDR1 and CDR2 (germline): KGHSH, LQKENI. CDR3 size: 14 residues. Between the trimmed V and J ends, which lost 2 bases and 2 bases, there was a span of 10 bases. The CDR3 loop reads CASSPAQGPYEQYF. As DNA, the CDR3 is TGTGCCAGCTCACCAGCGCAGGGGCCCTACGAGCAGTACTTC. The full variable domain, its missing parts supplied by reference TRBV18 and TRBJ2-7, is NAGVMQNPRHLVRRRGQEARLRCSPMKGHSHVYWYRQLPEEGLKFMVYLQKENIIDESGMPKERFSAEFPKEGPSILRIQQVVRGDSAAYFCASSPAQGPYEQYFGPGTRLTVT.

The chain is built from TRBV6-6 and TRBJ2-2, with D hard to call. The CDR3 sequence is 15 residues long. Trimming shortened V by 6 bases and J by 8 bases, and 19 bases separated the two germline ends. Germline CDR1 reads MNHNY; CDR2 reads SVGAGI (reference sequence). CDR3 in amino acids: CASSQKIGLPGELFF. CDR3 nucleotides: TGTGCCAGCAGCCAAAAAATCGGGTTACCGGGGGAGCTGTTTTTT.